These 21 T cell receptor beta chains originate from one sample sequenced in a study of beta chain features in type 1 diabetes. Study outcomes and limitations: Moderately but significantly shorter TCRB CDR3s were found in Type 1 diabetes patients in all four CD4+ subsets.

As every portion of the isolated RNA was reverse transcribed, the sequencing read expressed TCRB transcripts. Profiled with immunoSEQ multiplex PCR; TCRdb holds only in-frame clones, not every one. The sample records hundreds of thousands of clones, more than 13% being singletons. These receptors are not linked to any known antigen. Sequencing was done on a sample of naive CD4+ T cells from blood. The receptors here all came from a man aged 18 to 30 with type 1 diabetes.

The table lists this clone with a few counts. An end of the junction does not agree with germline; a read error may underlie this. V usage is TRBV7-7 and J usage is TRBJ2-1; D unclear. The CDR3 loop spans 13 amino acids. The germline CDR1 and CDR2 sequences are SSHAT and FNYEAQ (reference sequence). The CDR3 loop reads CASSLDFPNEQFF. CDR3 bases: TGTGCTAGCAGCCTTGACTTCCCCAATGAGCAGTTCTTC.

The chain uses TRBV28 and TRBJ2-1; possibly TRBD2 for D (5 bases). The germline V and J ends were trimmed by 7 bases and 0 bases, with 16 bases remaining between them. Germline CDR1 reads MDHEN; CDR2 reads SYDVKM. The CDR3 covers 16 residues. Here the CDR3 reads CASISLSGHSYNEQFF. CDR3 in DNA: TGTGCCAGCATTTCGCTCAGCGGCCACTCCTACAATGAGCAGTTCTTC.

The chain links TRBV29-1 to TRBJ2-7, with D perhaps TRBD1 or TRBD2 (5 bases each). Germline CDR1 and CDR2: SQVTM and ANQGSEA. The V end lost 7 bases, the J end lost 0 bases, and 10 bases lay between the germline ends. The CDR3 spans 12 residues. CDR3: CSAGTVSYEQYF. The CDR3 nucleotides read TGCAGCGCGGGGACGGTCTCCTACGAGCAGTACTTC.

V and J are TRBV5-6 and TRBJ1-2; D is ambiguous. The CDR3 runs to 15 residues. V dropped 0 bases and J dropped 2 bases, with 11 bases sitting between them. Germline V CDR1 and CDR2: SGHDT, YYEEEE. The CDR3 sequence: CASSLVSWRNYGYTF. The CDR3 DNA reads TGTGCCAGCAGCTTGGTTTCTTGGCGGAACTATGGCTACACCTTC.

The chain recombines TRBV4-3 with TRBJ2-5; no clear D. CDR1 and CDR2 from the germline V gene are LGHNA and YSLEER. The CDR3 is 14 amino acids. V lost 0 bases and J 5 bases, leaving 10 bases between the germline ends. CDR3 sequence: CASSQDKGWETQYF. Here the CDR3 DNA reads TGCGCCAGCAGCCAAGATAAGGGCTGGGAGACCCAGTACTTC.

This chain joins TRBV28 and TRBJ1-3; 9 positions match TRBD1. The ends lost 4 bases at V and 8 bases at J; junction bases unmatched: 6. Germline V CDR1 and CDR2: MDHEN, SYDVKM. This CDR3 is 14 amino acids long. Written as DNA, the CDR3 is TGTGCCAGCAGTTCGACGGGACAGGGAGACACCATATATTTT. Encoded protein: CASSSTGQGDTIYF.

V and J are TRBV29-1 and TRBJ1-2, with D possibly being TRBD1 (6 bases). Looked up from germline, CDR1 is SQVTM and CDR2 is ANQGSEA. Trimming took off 3 bases at V and 1 base at J, with 12 bases between the two ends. CDR3 length: 14 residues. CDR3 sequence reads: CSVDTGRVNYGYTF. CDR3 nucleotides: TGCAGCGTTGATACAGGGAGGGTTAACTATGGCTACACCTTC.

The rearrangement joins TRBV7-2 to TRBJ1-3, with D uncertain. From germline, CDR1 is SGHTA and CDR2 FQGNSA. The CDR3 has 16 amino acids. V was cut by 2 bases and J by 0 bases, with 11 bases left in between. CDR3 region: CASSLWALSSGNTIYF. The CDR3 DNA reads TGTGCCAGCAGCTTATGGGCGCTGAGCTCTGGAAACACCATATATTTT. The variable domain in full, completed from reference TRBV7-2 and TRBJ1-3, reads GAGVSQSPSNKVTEKGKDVELRCDPISGHTALYWYRQSLGQGLEFLIYFQGNSAPDKSGLPSDRFSAERTGGSVSTLTIQRTQQEDSAVYLCASSLWALSSGNTIYFGEGSWLTVV.

The chain uses TRBV30 and TRBJ2-7; a possible D gene is TRBD1 (5 bases). In germline, CDR1 is GTSNPN, CDR2 SVGIG (reference sequence). Trimming cost V 0 bases and J 5 bases, with 11 bases left between them. The CDR3 runs to 13 residues. CDR3 bases: TGTGCCTGGAGTGTACAGAGCAGGGACGAGCAGTACTTC. It codes for CAWSVQSRDEQYF.

V usage is TRBV5-1 and J usage is TRBJ1-3, with 7 bases matching TRBD1. Germline V lookup: CDR1 SGHRS, CDR2 YFSETQ. This CDR3 is 15 amino acids long. V shed 7 bases and J 1 base; nucleotides not matched to a gene: 8. CDR3 in DNA: TGCGCCAGCGCCCCCGACAGGGCATCTGGAAACACCATATATTTT. This translates into CASAPDRASGNTIYF.

This clone was counted a single time. The sample has other DNA sequences that encode this CDR3 too. The J gene is TRBJ2-5, the V gene TRBV18; D ambiguous. The CDR3 is 12 residues long. Germline V gives CDR1 KGHSH, CDR2 LQKENI. Between the trimmed V and J ends, which lost 6 bases and 1 base, there was a span of 6 bases. In DNA, the CDR3 is TGTGCCAGCTCGCCGCGCCAAGAGACCCAGTACTTC. It yields the protein CASSPRQETQYF.

The sample holds a few counts of this clone. This CDR3 reads CASSLDGGIYYEQYF. The CDR3 nucleotides are TGTGCCAGCAGCCTGGACGGGGGCATATACTACGAGCAGTACTTC. The chain carries TRBV7-2 and TRBJ2-7; either TRBD1 or TRBD2 may supply D (6 bases each). CDR3 length: 15 residues. The germline gives CDR1 SGHTA, CDR2 FQGNSA. Trimming stripped 5 bases from V and 3 bases from J, with 17 bases between.

This clone was counted a few times. The rearrangement uses TRBV5-1 and TRBJ2-3; unclear D gene. The CDR3 sequence is 13 residues long. Trimming shortened V by 1 base and J by 4 bases, and 7 bases separated the two germline ends. Germline V lookup: CDR1 SGHRS, CDR2 YFSETQ. The CDR3: CASSLRHADTQYF. CDR3 DNA sequence: TGCGCCAGCAGCTTGCGCCATGCAGATACGCAGTATTTT.

The chain has TRBV5-6 and TRBJ1-1; D is ambiguous. This CDR3 is built from 16 residues. Trimming shortened V by 0 bases and J by 4 bases, and 16 bases separated the two germline ends. Germline CDR1 reads SGHDT; CDR2 reads YYEEEE. CDR3 coding DNA: TGTGCCAGCAGCTTGGAGCTAACCCCCATCCTCACTGAAGCTTTCTTT. Encoded protein: CASSLELTPILTEAFF.

This chain links TRBV19 with TRBJ2-4, with a weak D call TRBD1 (6 bases). CDR1 is LNHDA and CDR2 is SQIVND in the germline V gene (reference sequence). V lost 4 bases to trimming and J lost 8 bases, with 15 bases between them. This CDR3 region has 14 residues. CDR3: CASSTEPRGDIQYF. CDR3 bases: TGTGCCAGTAGTACGGAGCCCAGGGGTGACATTCAGTACTTC.

The chain combines TRBV29-1 with TRBJ2-1; the D gene is possibly TRBD2 (6 bases). Germline-derived CDR1 and CDR2 are SQVTM and ANQGSEA. V shed 0 bases and J shed 5 bases, with 14 bases lying between them. This CDR3 has 15 residues. The CDR3 DNA reads TGCAGCGTTGAAGATTCAGGAGGGGAGGACAATGAGCAGTTCTTC. Amino acid sequence: CSVEDSGGEDNEQFF.

With respect to this clone: Other DNA sequences of this sample code for an identical CDR3. The chain carries TRBV6-5 and TRBJ2-1; D is ambiguous. This CDR3 spans 12 amino acids. V lost 0 bases and J 9 bases, leaving 6 bases between the germline ends. Looked up from germline, CDR1 is MNHEY and CDR2 is SVGAGI. CDR3 nucleotide sequence: TGTGCCAGCAGTTACTCGGTCGGTGAGCAGTTCTTC. Protein sequence: CASSYSVGEQFF.

CDR3 in amino acids: CASSLELASNTGELFF. CDR3 bases: TGCGCCAGCAGCTTAGAACTAGCGTCGAACACCGGGGAGCTGTTTTTT. This chain links TRBV5-1 with TRBJ2-2; 7 bases are shared with TRBD2. The CDR3 is made up of 16 amino acids. V lost 2 bases and J lost 0; bases outside the gene matches: 4. CDR1 and CDR2 (germline): SGHRS, YFSETQ.

Worth noting for this clone: One junction end does not reproduce the germline sequence, and a read error may be involved. The J gene is TRBJ2-3, the V gene TRBV6-1; D is possibly TRBD1 or TRBD2 (6 bases each). The germline CDR1 and CDR2 sequences are MNHNS and SASEGT. The CDR3 length is 17 residues. For the CDR3, the DNA is TGTGCCAGCAATGAATGGAGGGGGACCCGAACTGTGGATACGCAGTATTTT. It specifies CASNEWRGTRTVDTQYF.

This clone was seen only a few times. The V and J genes are TRBV19 and TRBJ2-1; a possible D gene is TRBD1 (5 bases). The germline V gene has CDR1 LNHDA and CDR2 SQIVND (reference sequence). V was shortened by 7 bases and J by 1 base, with 8 bases between the two germline ends. This CDR3 comprises 13 residues. CDR3 loop: CASNKGSYNEQFF. DNA of the CDR3: TGTGCCAGTAACAAGGGGTCCTACAATGAGCAGTTCTTC.

V and J are TRBV7-2 and TRBJ2-7, with unresolved D. V was cut by 8 bases and J by 0 bases, with 8 bases left in between. Germline-derived CDR1 and CDR2 are SGHTA and FQGNSA. This CDR3 spans 12 amino acids. The CDR3 sequence: CASGKSSYEQYF. CDR3 DNA: TGTGCCAGCGGGAAGAGCTCCTACGAGCAGTACTTC.